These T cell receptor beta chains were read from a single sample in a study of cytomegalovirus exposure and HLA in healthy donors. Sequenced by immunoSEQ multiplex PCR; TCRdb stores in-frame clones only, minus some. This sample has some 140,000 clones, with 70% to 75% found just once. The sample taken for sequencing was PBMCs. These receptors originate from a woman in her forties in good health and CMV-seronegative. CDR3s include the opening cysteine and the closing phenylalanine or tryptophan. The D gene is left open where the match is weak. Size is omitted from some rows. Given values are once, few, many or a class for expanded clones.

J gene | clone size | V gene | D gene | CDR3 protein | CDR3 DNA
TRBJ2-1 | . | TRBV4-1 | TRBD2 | CASSQGLAGGLNEQFF | TGCGCCAGCAGCCAGGGACTAGCGGGGGGTTTAAATGAGCAGTTCTTC
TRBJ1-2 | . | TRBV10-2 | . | CASSESLWDTYGYTF | TGCGCCAGCAGTGAGTCCCTTTGGGACACCTATGGCTACACCTTC
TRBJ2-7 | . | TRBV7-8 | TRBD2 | CASSLTERIAGGPASEQYF | TGTGCCAGCAGCTTAACGGAGAGAATAGCGGGGGGGCCGGCCAGCGAGCAGTACTTC
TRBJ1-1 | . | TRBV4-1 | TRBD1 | CASSQASGTGVINTEAFF | TGCGCCAGCAGCCAAGCAAGCGGGACAGGGGTTATAAACACTGAAGCTTTCTTT
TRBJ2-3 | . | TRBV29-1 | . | CSVEFGGLQDTQYF | TGCAGCGTTGAATTCGGGGGACTCCAAGATACGCAGTATTTT
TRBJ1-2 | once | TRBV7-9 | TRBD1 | CASSPRDRGSPNYGYTF | TGTGCCAGCAGCCCCCGGGACAGGGGGTCCCCTAACTATGGCTACACCTTC
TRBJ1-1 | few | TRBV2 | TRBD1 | CASRQETGVAEAFF | TGTGCCAGCAGACAAGAGACAGGGGTTGCTGAAGCTTTCTTT
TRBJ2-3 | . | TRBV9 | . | CASSVEQGNTQYF | TGTGCCAGCAGCGTAGAACAGGGAAATACGCAGTATTTT
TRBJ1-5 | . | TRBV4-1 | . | CASSRGGSNQPQHF | TGCGCCAGCAGCCGGGGGGGTAGCAATCAGCCCCAGCATTTT
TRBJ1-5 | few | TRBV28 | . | CASSGGTALPPQHF | TGTGCCAGCAGCGGGGGGACGGCCCTCCCGCCCCAGCATTTT
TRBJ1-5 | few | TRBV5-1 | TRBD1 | CASSSRSGTGAVHYSNQPQHF | TGCGCCAGCAGCTCACGCTCCGGGACAGGGGCCGTCCACTATAGCAATCAGCCCCAGCATTTT
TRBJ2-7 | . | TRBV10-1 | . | CASLARNTYEQYF | TGCGCCAGCCTCGCCCGAAATACCTACGAGCAGTACTTC
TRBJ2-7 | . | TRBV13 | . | CASSLSSYEQYF | TGTGCCAGCAGCCTCAGCTCCTACGAGCAGTACTTC
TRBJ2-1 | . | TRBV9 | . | CASSVGSSGDEQFF | TGTGCCAGCAGCGTAGGCTCCTCAGGTGATGAGCAGTTCTTC
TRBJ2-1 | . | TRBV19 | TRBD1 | CASSGQALYNEQFF | TGTGCCAGTAGCGGACAGGCTTTATACAATGAGCAGTTCTTC
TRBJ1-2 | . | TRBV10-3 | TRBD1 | CAISVGQGYGYTF | TGTGCCATCAGCGTAGGACAGGGCTATGGCTACACCTTC
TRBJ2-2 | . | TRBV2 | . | CASSVTDTPGELFF | TGTGCCAGCAGTGTTACAGACACACCCGGGGAGCTGTTTTTT
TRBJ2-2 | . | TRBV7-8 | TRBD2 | CASNLNSGGVGELFF | TGTGCCAGCAACCTAAATAGCGGGGGGGTCGGGGAGCTGTTTTTT
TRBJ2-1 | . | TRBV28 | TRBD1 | CASSFSGQALGRLPYNEQFF | TGTGCCAGCAGTTTTAGTGGACAGGCTCTTGGCCGATTACCCTACAATGAGCAGTTCTTC
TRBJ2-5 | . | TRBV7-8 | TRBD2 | CASSLARTSGGAGETQYF | TGTGCCAGCAGCTTAGCTAGGACTAGCGGGGGGGCGGGGGAGACCCAGTACTTC
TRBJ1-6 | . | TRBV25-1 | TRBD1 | CASQDRDIGSYNSPLHF | TGTGCCAGCCAAGACAGGGACATTGGCTCCTATAATTCACCCCTCCACTTT
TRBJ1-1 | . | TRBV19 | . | CASSYTGYTEAFF | TGTGCCAGTAGTTACACAGGGTACACTGAAGCTTTCTTT
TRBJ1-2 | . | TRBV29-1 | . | CSVEDLKNRDIGYTF | TGCAGCGTTGAAGATCTAAAGAACAGGGACATTGGCTACACCTTC
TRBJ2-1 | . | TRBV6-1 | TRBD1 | CASLPGGQGYNEQFF | TGTGCCAGCCTTCCGGGGGGACAGGGGTACAATGAGCAGTTCTTC
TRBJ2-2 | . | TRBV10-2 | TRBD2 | CASRRLAGIDTGELFF | TGCGCCAGCAGGCGACTAGCGGGGATCGACACCGGGGAGCTGTTTTTT
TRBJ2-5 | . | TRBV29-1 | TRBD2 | CSARGGGETQYF | TGCAGCGCTCGAGGCGGGGGGGAGACCCAGTACTTC
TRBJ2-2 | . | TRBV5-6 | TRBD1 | CASSLPGQGVTGELFF | TGTGCCAGCAGCCTCCCCGGACAGGGGGTAACCGGGGAGCTGTTTTTT
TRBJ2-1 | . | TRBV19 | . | CASSTAGTVYNEQFF | TGTGCCAGTAGTACCGCGGGGACTGTGTACAATGAGCAGTTCTTC
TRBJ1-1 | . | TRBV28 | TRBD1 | CASRTQGPFTEAFF | TGTGCCAGCCGGACACAGGGGCCCTTCACTGAAGCTTTCTTT
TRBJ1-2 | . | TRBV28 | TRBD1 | CASTTGGGNYGYTF | TGTGCCAGCACGACAGGAGGGGGCAACTATGGCTACACCTTC
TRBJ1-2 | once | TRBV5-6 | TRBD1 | CASSSADRGRYGYTF | TGTGCCAGCAGCTCAGCGGACAGGGGTAGATATGGCTACACCTTC
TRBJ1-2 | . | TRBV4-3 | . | CASSQPQDGLDGYTF | TGCGCCAGCAGCCAACCCCAGGACGGACTGGATGGCTACACCTTC
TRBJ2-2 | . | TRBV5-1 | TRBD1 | CASSLAGLTGVGTGELFF | TGCGCCAGCAGCTTGGCCGGGTTGACAGGGGTAGGCACCGGGGAGCTGTTTTTT
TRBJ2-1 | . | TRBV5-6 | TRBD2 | CASSWMRGSSYNEQFF | TGTGCCAGCAGCTGGATGCGGGGGAGCTCCTACAATGAGCAGTTCTTC
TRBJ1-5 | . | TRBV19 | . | CASSIGDTHNQPQHF | TGTGCCAGTAGTATAGGGGACACCCATAATCAGCCCCAGCATTTT
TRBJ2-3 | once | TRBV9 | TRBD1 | CASSVGGGPGVKRLYF | TGTGCCAGCAGCGTAGGAGGGGGCCCCGGGGTGAAACGTCTGTATTTT
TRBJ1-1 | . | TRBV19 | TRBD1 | CASSNRGLVYTEAFF | TGTGCCAGTAGTAACAGGGGGCTTGTGTACACTGAAGCTTTCTTT
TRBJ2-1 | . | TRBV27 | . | CASSLSTSNEQFF | TGTGCCAGCAGTTTATCGACATCCAATGAGCAGTTCTTC
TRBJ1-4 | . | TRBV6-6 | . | CASSYSAGKVEKLFF | TGTGCCAGCAGTTACTCCGCCGGGAAAGTCGAAAAACTGTTTTTT
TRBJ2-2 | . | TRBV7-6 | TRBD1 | CASSSGQGADSGELFF | TGTGCCAGCAGCTCTGGACAGGGGGCTGATAGCGGGGAGCTGTTTTTT
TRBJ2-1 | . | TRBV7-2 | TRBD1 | CASSSGQGFFNEQFF | TGTGCCAGCAGCTCGGGACAGGGTTTTTTTAATGAGCAGTTCTTC
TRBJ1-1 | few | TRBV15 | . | CATSDLLNSEAFF | TGTGCCACCAGCGACCTTTTGAACAGTGAAGCTTTCTTT
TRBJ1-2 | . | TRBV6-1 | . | CASSPRGRGLSGYTF | TGTGCCAGCAGTCCCAGGGGAAGGGGTCTCTCTGGCTACACCTTC
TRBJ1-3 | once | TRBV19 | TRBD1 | CASRPGQGTGNTIYF | TGTGCCAGTAGACCGGGACAGGGAACTGGAAACACCATATATTTT
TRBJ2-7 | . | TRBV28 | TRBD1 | CASSFWTGSARNEQYF | TGTGCCAGCAGTTTCTGGACAGGGAGTGCGAGGAACGAGCAGTACTTC
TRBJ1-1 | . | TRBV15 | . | CATSREPRMNTEAFF | TGTGCCACCAGCAGAGAACCGAGAATGAACACTGAAGCTTTCTTT
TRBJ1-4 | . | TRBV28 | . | CASSSLGGTTNEKLFF | TGTGCCAGCAGCTCCCTCGGGGGGACAACTAATGAAAAACTGTTTTTT
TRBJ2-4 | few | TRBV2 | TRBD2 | CASRVGLAGGRRAAKNIQYF | TGTGCCAGCAGAGTAGGACTAGCGGGGGGGCGGAGGGCGGCCAAAAACATTCAGTACTTC
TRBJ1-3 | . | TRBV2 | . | CASSQSGAGNTIYF | TGTGCCAGCAGTCAGTCAGGGGCTGGAAACACCATATATTTT
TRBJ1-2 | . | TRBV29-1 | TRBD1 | CSVRAGGIGYTF | TGCAGCGTTCGGGCAGGGGGCATTGGCTACACCTTC
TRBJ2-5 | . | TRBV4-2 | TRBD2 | CASSHTGGAAETQYF | TGTGCCAGCAGCCACACGGGGGGGGCCGCGGAGACCCAGTACTTC
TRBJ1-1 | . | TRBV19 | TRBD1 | CASSTIPGQGWDTEAFF | TGTGCCAGTAGTACCATTCCGGGACAGGGGTGGGACACTGAAGCTTTCTTT
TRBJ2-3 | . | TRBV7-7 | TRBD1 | CASSKGVSGQGTQYF | TGTGCTAGCAGCAAAGGGGTCTCGGGACAGGGAACGCAGTATTTT
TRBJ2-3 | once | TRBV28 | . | CASSFYRGNTDTQYF | TGTGCCAGCAGTTTCTACCGGGGGAACACAGATACGCAGTATTTT
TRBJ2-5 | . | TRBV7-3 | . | CASSSQETQYF | TGTGCCAGCAGCTCTCAAGAGACCCAGTACTTC
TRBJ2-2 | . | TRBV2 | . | CASTQTDTKTGELFF | TGTGCCAGCACCCAGACAGATACGAAAACCGGGGAGCTGTTTTTT
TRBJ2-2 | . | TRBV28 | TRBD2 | CASSAPGAGGPSGELFF | TGTGCCAGCAGTGCCCCCGGAGCGGGGGGGCCATCAGGGGAGCTGTTTTTT
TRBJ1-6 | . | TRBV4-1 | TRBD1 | CASSPIPLGQAPVSLHF | TGCGCCAGCAGCCCCATTCCCCTAGGACAGGCTCCAGTGTCCCTCCACTTT
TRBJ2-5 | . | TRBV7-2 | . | CASSLSRGTETQYF | TGTGCCAGCAGCTTATCTCGGGGGACGGAGACCCAGTACTTC
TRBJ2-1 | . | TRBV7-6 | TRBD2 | CASSFTRGAYEQFF | TGTGCCAGTTCTTTCACGCGGGGGGCCTATGAGCAGTTCTTC